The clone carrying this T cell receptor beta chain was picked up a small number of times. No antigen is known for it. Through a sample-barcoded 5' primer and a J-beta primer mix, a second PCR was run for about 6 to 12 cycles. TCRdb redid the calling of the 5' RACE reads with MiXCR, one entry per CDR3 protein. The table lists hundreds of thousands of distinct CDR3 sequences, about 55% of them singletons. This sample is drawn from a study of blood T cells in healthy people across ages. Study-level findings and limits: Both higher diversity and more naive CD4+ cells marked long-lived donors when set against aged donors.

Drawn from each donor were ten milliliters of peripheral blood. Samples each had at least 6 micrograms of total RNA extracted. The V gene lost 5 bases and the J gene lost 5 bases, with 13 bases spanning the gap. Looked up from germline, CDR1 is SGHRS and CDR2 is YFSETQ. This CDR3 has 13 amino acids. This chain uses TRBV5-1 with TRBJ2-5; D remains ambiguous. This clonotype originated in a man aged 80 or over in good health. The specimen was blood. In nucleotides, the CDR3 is TGCGCCAGCAGGATTAGTAATCCGGAGACCCAGTACTTC. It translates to CASRISNPETQYF.